These 27 T cell receptor beta chains were sequenced from one sample in a study of shared clonotypes between healthy human individuals. TCRdb keeps only in-frame clones here, not all; method: immunoSEQ multiplex PCR. The table lists roughly 2,500,000 clones, approximately 93% of them singletons. Sequenced material: naive CD4+ T cells from PBMCs. Sample subset: CD45RA+ positively selected. The receptors were gathered from a man aged 18 to 30 in good health. Some clones in this sample may be carry-over from other donors' samples.

This chain joins TRBV9 and TRBJ2-6; 7 nucleotides match TRBD1. Germline lookup yields CDR1 SGDLS and CDR2 YYNGEE. V was clipped by 0 bases and J by 12 bases; unmatched bases: 12. The CDR3 totals 16 residues. The DNA of the CDR3 is TGTGCCAGCAGCGTAGACCCCACAGGGGCGACACCCGTCCTGACTTTC. Amino acid sequence: CASSVDPTGATPVLTF.

V usage is TRBV5-1 and J usage is TRBJ1-1, with 7 positions matching TRBD1. This CDR3 contains 14 residues. Per the germline V gene, CDR1 is SGHRS and CDR2 is YFSETQ. J gave up 3 bases and V 2 bases, and 4 bases lay outside the gene matches. CDR3 region: CASSLYRGDTEAFF. The CDR3 nucleotides read TGCGCCAGCAGCTTATACAGGGGAGACACTGAAGCTTTCTTT.

On this clone: The sample carries other DNA sequences with the same CDR3. The chain combines TRBV7-9 with TRBJ1-1; D perhaps matches TRBD1 (5 bases). Deletions cut 3 bases from V and 1 base from J, with 6 bases between. The germline CDR1 and CDR2 sequences are SEHNR and FQNEAQ (reference sequence). The CDR3 is made up of 13 amino acids. CDR3 sequence (DNA): TGTGCCAGCAGCTTTCAGGGGAACACTGAAGCTTTCTTT. The encoded protein is CASSFQGNTEAFF.

This chain links TRBV5-6 with TRBJ2-7; 8 nucleotides match TRBD2. The CDR3 extends over 15 amino acids. The J segment lost 11 bases and the V segment lost 1 base, leaving 14 bases of the junction unmatched. Germline CDR1 SGHDT, CDR2 YYEEEE. For the CDR3, the DNA is TGTGCCAGCAGCTTGAAGGGACTAGTAGGAGGAGGGAAGTACTTC. Translation gives CASSLKGLVGGGKYF. The full variable domain, rest sourced from reference TRBV5-6 and TRBJ2-7, is DAGVTQSPTHLIKTRGQQVTLRCSPKSGHDTVSWYQQALGQGPQFIFQYYEEEERQRGNFPDRFSGHQFPNYSSELNVNALLLGDSALYLCASSLKGLVGGGKYFGPGTRLTVT.

This clone was counted a few times. Additional DNA sequences in this sample encode the identical CDR3. The rearrangement uses TRBV18 and TRBJ2-5, with D unclear. This CDR3 spans 12 amino acids. Trimming took 2 bases from V and 0 from J, leaving 1 base between them. The germline V gene has CDR1 KGHSH and CDR2 LQKENI. The CDR3 sequence is CASSPNQETQYF. DNA of the CDR3: TGTGCCAGCTCACCAAACCAAGAGACCCAGTACTTC.

V and J are TRBV6-6 and TRBJ1-1; 9 bases are shared with TRBD1. The CDR3 spans 13 residues. The V segment lost 8 bases and the J segment 6 bases; nucleotides outside the gene matches: 7. Germline CDR1 is MNHNY and CDR2 is SVGAGI (reference sequence). The CDR3 DNA sequence: TGTGCCAGCCACAGGGGGCCAGGGGCTGAAGCTTTCTTT. It yields the protein CASHRGPGAEAFF.

The V call is TRBV5-4, the J call TRBJ1-1, with D perhaps TRBD1 (6 bases). This CDR3 is 15 amino acids long. Trimming shortened V by 0 bases and J by 1 base, and 10 bases separated the two germline ends. Germline V gene sequence: CDR1 SGHNT, CDR2 YYREEE (reference sequence). CDR3 protein: CASSLGGPSNTEAFF. In DNA form, the CDR3 reads TGTGCCAGCAGCTTGGGGGGGCCGTCGAACACTGAAGCTTTCTTT. Based on the CDR3 plus reference TRBV5-4 and TRBJ1-1, the full variable domain is ETGVTQSPTHLIKTRGQQVTLRCSSQSGHNTVSWYQQALGQGPQFIFQYYREEENGRGNFPPRFSGLQFPNYSSELNVNALELDDSALYLCASSLGGPSNTEAFFGQGTRLTVV.

Regarding this clone: This sample includes further DNA sequences coding for the same CDR3. This rearrangement joins TRBV6-5 to TRBJ2-5, with 8 bases lining up with TRBD2. This CDR3 comprises 14 residues. Per the germline V gene, CDR1 is MNHEY and CDR2 is SVGAGI. V trimming: 2 bases; J trimming: 5 bases; junction bases outside the gene matches: 4. The CDR3 DNA is TGTGCCAGCAGTTACGGACTAGCTAGGGAGACCCAGTACTTC. Protein sequence: CASSYGLARETQYF.

Details on this clone: The same CDR3 can be traced to other DNA sequences in this sample. CDR3 sequence: CASSLLAGGYEQYF. CDR3 sequence (DNA): TGTGCCAGCAGCTTGCTTGCAGGGGGCTACGAGCAGTACTTC. The J gene is TRBJ2-7, the V gene TRBV5-5, with TRBD1 matching over 7 bases. The V and J ends lost 1 base and 3 bases, in that order; junction bases with no gene match: 4. The germline gives CDR1 SGHKS, CDR2 YYEKEE (reference sequence). The CDR3 runs to 14 residues.

The count of this clone is one. The chain has TRBV19 and TRBJ1-5; 8 bases align to TRBD1. Germline loops: CDR1 LNHDA, CDR2 SQIVND (reference sequence). The trim removed 5 bases at V and 9 bases at J, leaving 9 bases unmatched. The CDR3 consists of 14 residues. In DNA form, the CDR3 reads TGTGCCAGTAGTCCCAACCAGGACAGGGCGCCCCAGCATTTT. Protein sequence: CASSPNQDRAPQHF.

A single count supports this clone. The chain carries TRBV19 and TRBJ2-2; D possibly uses TRBD1 or TRBD2 (5 bases each). The germline gives CDR1 LNHDA, CDR2 SQIVND (reference sequence). V shed 7 bases and J shed 6 bases, with 15 bases lying between them. This CDR3 region has 14 residues. The CDR3 sequence is CASTQRGQAGELFF. DNA for the CDR3: TGTGCCAGTACCCAACGGGGCCAGGCCGGGGAGCTGTTTTTT.

This chain connects TRBV27 to TRBJ2-2; D unclear. The CDR3 loop spans 14 amino acids. Germline assignment: CDR1 MNHEY and CDR2 SMNVEV (reference sequence). V lost 3 bases, J lost 4 bases, and 9 bases lay in between. Here the CDR3 reads CASSFFQPTGELFF. The CDR3 DNA reads as TGTGCCAGCAGTTTCTTCCAACCCACCGGGGAGCTGTTTTTT.

The J gene is TRBJ1-4, the V gene TRBV4-2; D gene uncertain. The CDR3 consists of 14 residues. V lost 4 bases and J lost 0, with 6 bases in between. CDR1 is LGHNA and CDR2 is YNFKEQ in the germline V gene. CDR3 bases: TGTGCCAGCAGCCGTGCTGCAACTAATGAAAAACTGTTTTTT. This codes for CASSRAATNEKLFF.

The rearrangement uses TRBV5-4 and TRBJ2-2; D remains ambiguous. The germline V gene has CDR1 SGHNT and CDR2 YYREEE (reference sequence). The CDR3 sequence is 15 residues long. With 4 bases removed from V and 0 bases from J, the gap between germline ends came to 10 bases. In DNA form, the CDR3 reads TGTGCCAGCAGCCTCCTGGGTCCGAACACCGGGGAGCTGTTTTTT. Its translation: CASSLLGPNTGELFF.

This chain connects TRBV18 to TRBJ2-1, with a tentative D call TRBD2 (6 bases). The V gene's germline CDR1 is KGHSH and CDR2 LQKENI. CDR3 length equals 16 residues. Trimming took off 3 bases at V and 2 bases at J, with 14 bases between the two ends. CDR3 loop: CASSPQGWEAYNEQFF. CDR3 in DNA: TGTGCCAGCTCACCCCAAGGGTGGGAGGCCTACAATGAGCAGTTCTTC.

CDR3 coding DNA: TGTGCCAGCCGCAAGGGGGGTGGCGGGAGGTTAGGATACAATGAGCAGTTCTTC. It is translated as CASRKGGGGRLGYNEQFF. The gene calls are TRBV28 and TRBJ2-1, with TRBD2 matching 8 bases. The J segment lost 4 bases and the V segment lost 8 bases, leaving 19 bases of the junction unmatched. This CDR3 has 18 amino acids. Germline assignment: CDR1 MDHEN and CDR2 SYDVKM.

The chain links TRBV28 to TRBJ2-7; 8 positions match TRBD2. CDR1 is MDHEN and CDR2 is SYDVKM in the germline V gene. J gave up 2 bases and V 10 bases, and 10 bases lay outside the gene matches. The CDR3 spans 14 residues. CDR3 sequence: CATARERGPYEQYF. The CDR3 region has the DNA TGTGCCACCGCGCGGGAGCGGGGGCCCTACGAGCAGTACTTC.

The chain links TRBV6-5 to TRBJ2-5; D may match TRBD1 or TRBD2 (7 bases each). The J call is uncertain, as TRBJ2-7 better fits the DNA end. Germline CDR1 is MNHEY and CDR2 is SVGAGI. The CDR3 sequence is 14 residues long. The CDR3 DNA is TGTGCCAGCAGTTTGAACAGGGGAGGGGCCGAGCAGTACTTC. It codes for CASSLNRGGAEQYF.

The rearrangement links TRBV5-1 to TRBJ2-1; 12 bases are a match to TRBD2. The CDR3 contains 17 residues. The germline V gene has CDR1 SGHRS and CDR2 YFSETQ. V lost 0 bases and J lost 5; bases outside the gene matches: 6. CDR3 in DNA: TGCGCCAGCAGCTTGGGAGGACTAGCGGGGACTGACAATGAGCAGTTCTTC. It codes for CASSLGGLAGTDNEQFF. Looking up the rest from reference TRBV5-1 and TRBJ2-1 gives the full variable domain: KAGVTQTPRYLIKTRGQQVTLSCSPISGHRSVSWYQQTPGQGLQFLFEYFSETQRNKGNFPGRFSGRQFSNSRSEMNVSTLELGDSALYLCASSLGGLAGTDNEQFFGPGTRLTVL.

This clone was counted once. V is TRBV18 and J is TRBJ2-1; 11 bases align to TRBD2. Unmatched junction bases numbered 14, after V lost 1 base and J lost 15 bases. Germline lookup yields CDR1 KGHSH and CDR2 LQKENI. This CDR3 region has 16 residues. The CDR3 is CASSPLLAGASDRRFF. CDR3 coding DNA: TGTGCCAGCTCACCACTACTAGCGGGAGCATCTGATAGGCGGTTCTTC.

The rearrangement joins TRBV6-5 to TRBJ2-7, with 8 bases fitting TRBD1. Unmatched junction bases numbered 7, after V lost 6 bases and J lost 0 bases. The CDR3 has 15 residues. Germline loops: CDR1 MNHEY, CDR2 SVGAGI. Here the CDR3 reads CASSVTGGHSYEQYF. CDR3 coding DNA: TGTGCCAGCAGCGTTACAGGGGGACACTCCTACGAGCAGTACTTC.

This rearrangement joins TRBV7-7 to TRBJ2-5; D perhaps matches TRBD2 (5 bases). From germline, CDR1 is SSHAT and CDR2 FNYEAQ (reference sequence). V gave up 1 base and J gave up 1 base, with 10 bases separating them. There are 15 residues in the CDR3. The CDR3 DNA reads TGTGCCAGCAGCTTAGGGCGGGTGCCCCAAGAGACCCAGTACTTC. It is translated as CASSLGRVPQETQYF.

The chain has TRBV7-2 and TRBJ2-7; TRBD2 aligns across 10 bases. CDR1 is SGHTA and CDR2 is FQGNSA in the germline V gene. The CDR3 spans 17 residues. After removal of 2 bases from V and 1 base from J, the junction contained 8 bases not matched to a gene. The CDR3 here is CASSLQAGGPGSYEQYF. In nucleotides, the CDR3 is TGTGCCAGCAGCTTACAAGCGGGAGGGCCTGGATCCTACGAGCAGTACTTC.

This chain links TRBV7-8 with TRBJ2-6, with 7 bases matching TRBD1. Germline loops: CDR1 SGHVS, CDR2 FQNEAQ. The CDR3 is 16 residues long. The trim removed 5 bases at V and 0 bases at J, leaving 4 bases unmatched. CDR3 bases: TGTGCCAGCAGCCCCAGGGGGTCCTCTGGGGCCAACGTCCTGACTTTC. It yields the protein CASSPRGSSGANVLTF.

This chain links TRBV5-5 with TRBJ1-2; no clear D gene. Germline lookup yields CDR1 SGHKS and CDR2 YYEKEE (reference sequence). Between the trimmed V and J ends, which lost 0 bases and 5 bases, there was a span of 14 bases. CDR3 size: 15 residues. CDR3 loop: CASSLAGEEWYGYTF. CDR3 in DNA: TGTGCCAGCAGCTTGGCCGGGGAGGAGTGGTATGGCTACACCTTC.

This clone appeared a single time. The chain combines TRBV18 with TRBJ2-1; TRBD2 aligns across 13 bases. The germline V gene encodes CDR1 KGHSH and CDR2 LQKENI. This CDR3 spans 15 amino acids. V was pared by 9 bases and J by 5 bases, with 7 bases of the junction left unmatched. The CDR3 DNA sequence: TGTGCCAGTCAGCCGGGACTAGCGGGGAACAATGAGCAGTTCTTC. Its translation is CASQPGLAGNNEQFF.

The sample holds one count of this clone. The chain joins TRBV27 to TRBJ1-2; 8 nucleotides line up with TRBD1. The CDR3 covers 14 residues. The germline V gene encodes CDR1 MNHEY and CDR2 SMNVEV (reference sequence). J lost 6 bases, V lost 2 bases, and 5 bases had no gene match. The CDR3 DNA follows: TGTGCCAGCAGTTTAAGGCAGGGGGCGGATGGCTACACCTTC. Residues: CASSLRQGADGYTF.